Listed below are T cell receptor beta chains from one sample, sequenced in a study of T cells after yellow fever vaccination. TCRdb re-derived calls from the 5' RACE reads in MiXCR, one entry per CDR3 protein. The sample yields 300,000 to 400,000 distinct CDR3 sequences, 6.2% seen once. Sequenced material: PBMCs, taken 5 days after the yellow fever booster vaccination. These receptors all come from a man younger than 45 who received the YFV17D yellow fever vaccine. Each CDR3 is given with its conserved first and last residue. Fields, in order: V gene, J gene, clone size, D gene, CDR3 protein, CDR3 DNA. D genes are given only for firm matches. Some rows mark clone size as missing; the rest say once, few, many or name a class of expanded clone.

>TRBV28|TRBJ2-3|few|NA
CASSSSIRGTDTQYF
TGTGCCAGCAGTTCTAGTATTAGGGGTACAGATACGCAGTATTTT
>TRBV10-3|TRBJ2-3|NA|TRBD2
CAISASQRETGRAQYF
TGTGCCATCAGTGCCTCCCAGCGGGAGACTGGCCGGGCGCAGTATTTT
>TRBV7-8|TRBJ2-1|few|NA
CASRVGGKGSEQFF
TGTGCCAGCAGGGTGGGCGGTAAGGGTAGTGAGCAGTTCTTC
>TRBV3-1|TRBJ2-7|NA|NA
CASSRGPLREQYF
TGTGCCAGCAGCCGCGGACCCTTACGCGAGCAGTACTTC
>TRBV7-6|TRBJ2-1|NA|NA
CASSLPSVNEQFF
TGTGCCAGCAGCTTACCTTCCGTGAATGAGCAGTTCTTC
>TRBV20-1|TRBJ1-1|few|NA
CSARGFPSGAFF
TGCAGTGCTAGAGGCTTCCCATCGGGGGCTTTCTTT
>TRBV7-9|TRBJ2-7|NA|TRBD1
CASSRQGTTSYEQYF
TGTGCCAGCAGCCGACAGGGGACAACCTCCTACGAGCAGTACTTC
>TRBV5-1|TRBJ2-5|many|NA
CASSFREWETQYF
TGCGCCAGCAGCTTTCGGGAATGGGAGACCCAGTACTTC
>TRBV6-2/TRBV6-3|TRBJ2-1|few|NA
CASSQPDLSSYNEQFF
TGTGCCAGCAGCCAACCAGACTTAAGCTCCTACAATGAGCAGTTCTTC
>TRBV20-1|TRBJ2-1|few|NA
CSSGTTLMNEQFF
TGCAGCTCTGGGACAACCCTAATGAATGAGCAGTTCTTC
>TRBV9|TRBJ2-1|NA|NA
CDSSADNEQFF
TGTGACAGCAGTGCTGACAATGAGCAGTTCTTC
>TRBV20-1|TRBJ2-1|NA|TRBD2
CCARDTRTSVHNEQFF
TGCTGTGCTAGAGACACGAGGACTAGCGTACACAATGAGCAGTTCTTC
>TRBV4-1|TRBJ2-7|NA|TRBD1
CATHRGRGEQYF
TGCGCCACCCACAGGGGGCGAGGCGAGCAGTACTTC
>TRBV24-1|TRBJ2-1|few|NA
CATSDTSGTGNEQFF
TGTGCCACCAGTGACACAAGCGGGACAGGAAATGAGCAGTTCTTC
>TRBV6-4|TRBJ2-2|NA|NA
CASSERRNTGELFF
TGTGCCAGCAGTGAGCGACGAAACACCGGGGAGCTGTTTTTT
>TRBV6-2/TRBV6-3|TRBJ2-2|NA|TRBD2
CASIKQGLASTGELFF
TGTGCCAGCATCAAACAAGGACTAGCGAGCACCGGGGAGCTGTTTTTT
>TRBV12-3/TRBV12-4|TRBJ1-2|many|TRBD1
CASTRTGFGYTF
TGTGCCAGCACCCGGACAGGGTTCGGCTACACCTTC
>TRBV3-1|TRBJ1-5|NA|NA
CASSQERTDQPQHF
TGTGCCAGCAGCCAAGAACGGACAGATCAGCCCCAGCATTTT
>TRBV30|TRBJ2-1|few|NA
CAWSVGLASYNEQFF
TGTGCCTGGAGTGTTGGACTTGCCTCCTACAATGAGCAGTTCTTC
>TRBV7-9|TRBJ2-5|many|NA
CASSSRTTQYF
TGTGCCAGCAGCTCTCGAACGACCCAGTACTTC
>TRBV19|TRBJ1-1|few|NA
CASTAGPRNTEAFF
TGTGCCAGTACCGCAGGGCCTCGGAACACTGAAGCTTTCTTT
>TRBV12-3/TRBV12-4|TRBJ2-1|many|TRBD2
CASSSGVAGVNNEQFF
TGTGCCAGCAGTTCCGGGGTAGCGGGGGTTAACAATGAGCAGTTCTTC
>TRBV12-3/TRBV12-4|TRBJ2-5|NA|NA
CASRYTGPQETQYF
TGTGCCAGCAGATATACAGGGCCACAAGAGACCCAGTACTTC
>TRBV5-1|TRBJ2-7|NA|TRBD2
CASSPGGLGVYEQYF
TGCGCCAGCAGCCCGGGAGGTTTGGGGGTTTACGAGCAGTACTTC
>TRBV28|TRBJ1-2|many|NA
CASCRTNYGYTF
TGTGCCAGCTGTCGAACTAACTATGGCTACACCTTC
>TRBV9|TRBJ2-1|many|NA
CASSDSSFSRSYNEQFF
TGTGCCAGCTCGGACAGTTCTTTCTCGCGCTCCTACAATGAGCAGTTCTTC
>TRBV5-1|TRBJ2-5|many|NA
CASSGGHLGETQYF
TGCGCCAGCAGCGGGGGACATTTGGGGGAGACCCAGTACTTC
>TRBV15|TRBJ2-7|many|NA
CATSSSTNEQYF
TGTGCCACCAGCAGCTCAACCAACGAGCAGTACTTC
>TRBV5-5|TRBJ2-1|few|TRBD2
CASSLESASGYNEQFF
TGTGCCAGCAGCTTGGAATCGGCTAGCGGATACAATGAGCAGTTCTTC
>TRBV7-2|TRBJ2-5|many|NA
CASSLVSSGQTQYF
TGTGCCAGCAGCTTAGTTTCCAGCGGGCAGACCCAGTACTTC
>TRBV28|TRBJ2-7|many|TRBD1
CASSFILGTGGGGGSPHEQYF
TGTGCCAGCAGTTTTATTTTGGGCACAGGGGGCGGGGGCGGGAGCCCCCACGAGCAGTACTTC
>TRBV18|TRBJ1-1|NA|TRBD1
CASSPRDSGSALAFF
TGTGCCAGCTCACCCCGGGACAGCGGGTCCGCCCTAGCTTTCTTT
>TRBV6-5|TRBJ2-7|few|NA
CASSYSEGSVPYEQYF
TGTGCCAGCAGTTACTCGGAGGGGTCGGTTCCCTACGAGCAGTACTTC
>TRBV11-1|TRBJ2-1|many|TRBD2
CASTQREKAYNEQFF
TGTGCCAGCACCCAGCGGGAGAAGGCCTACAATGAGCAGTTCTTC
>TRBV10-3|TRBJ2-1|many|NA
CAIGHEQFF
TGTGCCATCGGCCATGAGCAGTTCTTC